This record covers a single TCR beta chain. The CDR3 length is 14 residues. The V end was cut by 0 bases, the J end by 11 bases, with 17 bases between. Germline V gene data show CDR1 as SGHRS and CDR2 as YFSETQ. Amplification used 60 Vbeta primers and 13 Jbeta primers. TCRdb's copy holds only in-frame clones and misses some; the assay was immunoSEQ multiplex PCR. Among approximately 200,000 clones listed, about 80% were seen once. The data belong to a study of cytomegalovirus exposure and HLA in healthy donors. The chain uses TRBV5-1 and TRBJ1-2; perhaps TRBD1 as D (5 bases). The sequence was collected from a man in his thirties or forties in good health and CMV-seronegative. Sequenced material: PBMCs. The CDR3 reads CASSLADWSGSYTF. In DNA form, the CDR3 reads TGCGCCAGCAGCTTGGCCGACTGGTCAGGGTCATACACCTTC. The complete variable domain, with remaining parts taken from reference TRBV5-1 and TRBJ1-2, reads KAGVTQTPRYLIKTRGQQVTLSCSPISGHRSVSWYQQTPGQGLQFLFEYFSETQRNKGNFPGRFSGRQFSNSRSEMNVSTLELGDSALYLCASSLADWSGSYTFGSGTRLTVV.